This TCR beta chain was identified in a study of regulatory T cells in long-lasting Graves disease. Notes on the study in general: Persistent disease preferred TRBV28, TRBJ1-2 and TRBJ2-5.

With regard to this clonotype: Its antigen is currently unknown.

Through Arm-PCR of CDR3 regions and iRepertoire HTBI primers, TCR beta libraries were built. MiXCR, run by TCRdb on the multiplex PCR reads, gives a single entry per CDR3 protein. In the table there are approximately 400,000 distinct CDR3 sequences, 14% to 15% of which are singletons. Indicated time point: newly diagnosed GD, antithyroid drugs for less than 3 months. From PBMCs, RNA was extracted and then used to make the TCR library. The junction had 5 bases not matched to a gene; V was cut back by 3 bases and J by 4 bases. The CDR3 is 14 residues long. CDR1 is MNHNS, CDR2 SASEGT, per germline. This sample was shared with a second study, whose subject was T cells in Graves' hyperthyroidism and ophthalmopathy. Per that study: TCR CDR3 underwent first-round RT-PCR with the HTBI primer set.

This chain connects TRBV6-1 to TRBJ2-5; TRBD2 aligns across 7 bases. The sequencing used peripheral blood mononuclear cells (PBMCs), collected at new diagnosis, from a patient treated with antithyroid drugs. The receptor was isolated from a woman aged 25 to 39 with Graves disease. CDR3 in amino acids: CASSEDSGGETQYF. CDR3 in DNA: TGTGCCAGCAGTGAGGACTCGGGGGGAGAGACCCAGTACTTC.